The source of this T cell receptor (beta chain) is a study of blood T cell repertoires in COVID-19. Assay: immunoSEQ multiplex PCR; the TCRdb copy retains only in-frame clones and omits some. The table shows some 130,000 clones, with over 80% occurring only once. CDR1 and CDR2 from the germline V gene are LNHDA and SQIVND (reference sequence). The CDR3 has 16 residues. Trimming removed 9 bases from V and 0 bases from J, with 15 bases in between. This TCR came from a man younger than 40 who had recovered from COVID-19. The chain uses TRBV19 and TRBJ1-6; D unresolved. What was sequenced was PBMCs or T cells enriched from blood (not recorded which). The CDR3 region has the DNA TGTGCCAGCAAATCCGGGATCAGCTCCTATAATTCACCCCTCCACTTT. It codes for CASKSGISSYNSPLHF. Supplemented by reference TRBV19 and TRBJ1-6, the full variable domain reads DGGITQSPKYLFRKEGQNVTLSCEQNLNHDAMYWYRQDPGQGLRLIYYSQIVNDFQKGDIAEGYSVSREKKESFPLTVTSAQKNPTAFYLCASKSGISSYNSPLHFGNGTRLTVT.